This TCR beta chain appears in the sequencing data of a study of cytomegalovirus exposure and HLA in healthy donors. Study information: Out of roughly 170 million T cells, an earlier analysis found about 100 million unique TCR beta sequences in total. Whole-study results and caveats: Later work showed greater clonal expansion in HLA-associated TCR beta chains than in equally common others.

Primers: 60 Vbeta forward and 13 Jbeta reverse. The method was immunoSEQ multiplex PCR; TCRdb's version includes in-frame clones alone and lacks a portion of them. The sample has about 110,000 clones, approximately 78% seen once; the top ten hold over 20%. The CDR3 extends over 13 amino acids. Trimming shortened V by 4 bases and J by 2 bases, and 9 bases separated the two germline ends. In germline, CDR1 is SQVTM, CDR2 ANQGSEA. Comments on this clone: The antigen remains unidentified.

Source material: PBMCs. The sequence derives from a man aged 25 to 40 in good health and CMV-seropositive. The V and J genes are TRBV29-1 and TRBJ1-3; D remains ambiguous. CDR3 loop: CSVAWSPGNTIYF. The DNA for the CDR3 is TGCAGCGTTGCATGGAGTCCTGGAAACACCATATATTTT.